Here is one TCR beta chain with its context. Its antigen is unidentified. The protocol was immunoSEQ multiplex PCR, while the TCRdb copy is restricted to in-frame clones and leaves out a portion. The table has some 100,000 clones, under 90% seen once. The data were taken from a study of T cell responses to AZD1222 COVID-19 vaccine. Findings of the study overall: Repertoire sampling was restricted to post-peak T cell response timepoints. There were mostly white British donors and more females than males, and clonal diversity was possibly underestimated. Baseline seropositivity characterized only a handful of AZD1222 recipients. The study reported that nearly half of spike-specific TCRs target unmutated variant regions.

V was shortened by 6 bases and J by 6 bases, with 12 bases between the two germline ends. Germline V gene sequence: CDR1 LGHDT, CDR2 YNNKEL (reference sequence). This CDR3 spans 12 amino acids. This sequence joins TRBV3-1 (or the pseudogene TRBV3-2) and TRBJ2-7; D is possibly TRBD2 (5 bases). This TCR was recovered from an adult in good health. Here the sequenced sample was peripheral blood, taken on day 0 of AZD1222 vaccination. CDR3 residues: CASRSLGLEQYF. The CDR3 DNA reads TGTGCCAGCAGGTCACTAGGACTCGAGCAGTACTTC.